A selection of T cell receptor beta chains follows, all from one sample in a study of blood T cells in healthy people across ages. TCRdb fed the 5' RACE reads into MiXCR, producing one record per CDR3 protein. There are roughly 680,000 distinct CDR3 sequences in the sample; about 51% occur only once, and roughly 12% lies in the top ten. The sample consisted of blood. The receptors here all came from a woman of 80 years or more in good health. Each CDR3 is given with its conserved first and last residue. The D gene is left open where the match is weak. The size of a clone is reported for some rows only, either as once, few or many, or as a class for expanded clones.

TGCAGTGCTAGAGATCGAAGAGTGAACACCGGGGAGCTGTTTTTT CSARDRRVNTGELFF TRBJ2-2 TRBV20-1 NA NA
TGTGCCAGCAGTTTGGCCCTAGCGGGGGCCGGTGAGCAGTTCTTC CASSLALAGAGEQFF TRBJ2-1 TRBV12-3/TRBV12-4 TRBD2 few
TGTGCCAGCAGCTTAGGAGTTAAGCGGGGGGCCTACGAGCAGTACTTC CASSLGVKRGAYEQYF TRBJ2-7 TRBV7-2 TRBD2 NA
TGCGCCAGCAGCCAAGAAGGACAGGGAGCGGAGACCCAGTACTTC CASSQEGQGAETQYF TRBJ2-5 TRBV5-1 TRBD1 NA
TGTGCCAGCAGCGCGGATAACTATGGCTACGCCTTC CASSADNYGYAF TRBJ1-2 TRBV12-3/TRBV12-4 NA NA
TGCGCCAGCAGCCCGGACAGGGCGGCAGATACGCAGTATTTT CASSPDRAADTQYF TRBJ2-3 TRBV5-1 TRBD1 many
TGCGCCAGCAGCCGACTAGCGGGAGGGAGTGTCGGGGAGCTGTTTTTT CASSRLAGGSVGELFF TRBJ2-2 TRBV5-1 TRBD2 NA
TGCGCCAGCAGCGCGCCGGAGGGTAATAATGGCTACACCTTC CASSAPEGNNGYTF TRBJ1-2 TRBV5-1 NA many
TGTGCCAGCAGCCAGTGGGGGAGCGGGGGGGCGCACAATGAGCAGTTCTTC CASSQWGSGGAHNEQFF TRBJ2-1 TRBV3-1 TRBD2 NA
TGCAGCGGCCAGGGGCCCGGAGGCGGCTACACCTTC CSGQGPGGGYTF TRBJ1-2 TRBV29-1 NA many
TGTGCCATCAGTGAATTATTGGGGAGGGCTGCTTTCTTT CAISELLGRAAFF TRBJ1-1 TRBV10-3 NA NA
TGTGCCAGCAGCCGCCGGGACAGGGAGAGCGGGGAGCTGTTTTTT CASSRRDRESGELFF TRBJ2-2 TRBV4-2 TRBD1 once
TGCGCCAGCAGGTCGGGCCGAACTTACAATGAGCAGTACTTC CASRSGRTYNEQYF TRBJ2-7 TRBV4-1 NA few
TGTGCCAGCAGTCCCTCCGGGACAGCCTCTGGGGCCAACGTCCTGACTTTC CASSPSGTASGANVLTF TRBJ2-6 TRBV28 TRBD1 once
TGCAGTGCAGAAACTAGCGGGAGGGCCTATGAGCAGTTCTTC CSAETSGRAYEQFF TRBJ2-1 TRBV20-1 TRBD2 NA
TGTGCCAGCACGGGGACCCCAAACTATGGCTACACCTTC CASTGTPNYGYTF TRBJ1-2 TRBV27 NA few
TGTGCCAGCAGCTTATCGGGACTAGCGGGCCAAGAGACCCAGTACTTC CASSLSGLAGQETQYF TRBJ2-5 TRBV7-2 TRBD2 once
TGTGCCAGCAGTTACGGGGCAGGGGCCACCCCTTGGTACAATGAGCAGTTCTTC CASSYGAGATPWYNEQFF TRBJ2-1 TRBV6-5 NA NA
TGTGCCAGCAGTCGGGACAGGGGACGGTCCCGCTATGGCTACACCTTC CASSRDRGRSRYGYTF TRBJ1-2 TRBV6-5 TRBD1 many
TGTGCCAGCAGCCAAGTTTTGGGAGCCTACAATGAGCAGTTCTTC CASSQVLGAYNEQFF TRBJ2-1 TRBV3-1 NA NA
TGTGCCAGCTCATCCGGGATAGCGGGAAGCGAAGAGACCCAGTACTTC CASSSGIAGSEETQYF TRBJ2-5 TRBV18 TRBD2 NA
TGCAGTGCTAGAGATCAACCCCGGACAGGGGCGTGGAATGAGCAGTTCTTC CSARDQPRTGAWNEQFF TRBJ2-1 TRBV20-1 TRBD1 few
TGTGCCAGCAGTCCAGCAGCTAGCAGACGCACAGATACGCAGTATTTT CASSPAASRRTDTQYF TRBJ2-3 TRBV27 NA NA
TGTGCCAGCAGTCCCCTGACACTTGCAACTAATGAAAAACTGTTTTTT CASSPLTLATNEKLFF TRBJ1-4 TRBV28 NA NA
TGTGCCATCAGTTGGGGAAGCGGGAGGGCCACAGATACGCAGTATTTT CAISWGSGRATDTQYF TRBJ2-3 TRBV10-3 TRBD2 many
TGCGCCAGCAGACTGGACCTTAACACCGGGGAGCTGTTTTTT CASRLDLNTGELFF TRBJ2-2 TRBV5-1 NA few
TGCGCCAGCAGCATACAATCGGAAAAAGTGAACACTGAAGCTTTCTTT CASSIQSEKVNTEAFF TRBJ1-1 TRBV5-1 NA NA
TGTGCCAGCAGACAGAGCGGGCCTCCCTACGAGCAGTACTTC CASRQSGPPYEQYF TRBJ2-7 TRBV12-3/TRBV12-4 NA NA
TGTGCCAGCAGTTATCGGGTCGGATATGGCTACACCTTC CASSYRVGYGYTF TRBJ1-2 TRBV28 NA many
TGTGCCAGCAGCTTAAACCGACTAGCAAATGAGCAGTTCTTC CASSLNRLANEQFF TRBJ2-1 TRBV7-2 TRBD2 few
TGTGCCAGCTCACAGAGACAGGGGCTGAACACTGAAGCTTTCTTT CASSQRQGLNTEAFF TRBJ1-1 TRBV18 TRBD1 many
TGTGCCAGCAGCCAGAACCCGACAGCCGGTAGCAATCAGCCCCAGCATTTT CASSQNPTAGSNQPQHF TRBJ1-5 TRBV4-2 NA NA
TGTGCCAGCCCGTCTTCCTACAATGAGCAGTTCTTC CASPSSYNEQFF TRBJ2-1 TRBV7-9 NA many
TGTGCCAGCAGCGCGACCGGGACCCATCTTATGCGCACTGAAGCTTTCTTT CASSATGTHLMRTEAFF TRBJ1-1 TRBV5-8 NA few
TGTGCCAGCAGTCGGCGAGGGAGGGAAAATCAGCCCCAGCATTTT CASSRRGRENQPQHF TRBJ1-5 TRBV6-2/TRBV6-3 NA few
TGTGCCAGCAGTACGTCAGGGCAGGGTAATCAGCCCCAGCATTTT CASSTSGQGNQPQHF TRBJ1-5 TRBV28 NA NA
TGTGCCAGCAGTTACTCTTCCCTACAGTTCTTC CASSYSSLQFF TRBJ2-1 TRBV6-5 NA NA
TGCAGCGGGCTTATCGACTATGGCTACACCTTC CSGLIDYGYTF TRBJ1-2 TRBV20-1 NA NA
TGTGCCAGCAGTCGGACTACGAATGAGCAGTTCTTC CASSRTTNEQFF TRBJ2-1 TRBV12-3/TRBV12-4 NA NA
TGTGCCAGCAGCCAAGGCGGGGGGGGGTTCGATGGCAATCAGCCCCAGCATTTT CASSQGGGGFDGNQPQHF TRBJ1-5 TRBV3-1 NA NA
TGTGCCAGCAGCTTAGCGGTTCCTTGGGTAGATACGCAGTATTTT CASSLAVPWVDTQYF TRBJ2-3 TRBV7-2 NA few
TGCGCCAGCAGCTTGGCGGGAAGGACTCGGCGGGGAGAAGAGACCCAGTACTTC CASSLAGRTRRGEETQYF TRBJ2-5 TRBV5-1 NA NA
TGTGCCAGCAGCTCGACTTGGCGGGAGGGCCCCTACAATGAGCAGTTCTTC CASSSTWREGPYNEQFF TRBJ2-1 TRBV7-9 TRBD2 many
TGTGCCAGCAGTTTTGTTCAGGGGGTGAAAGAGCCCCAGCATTTT CASSFVQGVKEPQHF TRBJ1-5 TRBV12-3/TRBV12-4 TRBD1 many
TGCAGTGCTCCCGGGCAACAGGGGGCTCCCCGGCTAGCCAAAAACATTCAGTACTTC CSAPGQQGAPRLAKNIQYF TRBJ2-4 TRBV20-1 TRBD1 NA
TGCAGTGCCAGAACGACAGGGGTCCGGACAGATACGCAGTATTTT CSARTTGVRTDTQYF TRBJ2-3 TRBV20-1 TRBD1 NA